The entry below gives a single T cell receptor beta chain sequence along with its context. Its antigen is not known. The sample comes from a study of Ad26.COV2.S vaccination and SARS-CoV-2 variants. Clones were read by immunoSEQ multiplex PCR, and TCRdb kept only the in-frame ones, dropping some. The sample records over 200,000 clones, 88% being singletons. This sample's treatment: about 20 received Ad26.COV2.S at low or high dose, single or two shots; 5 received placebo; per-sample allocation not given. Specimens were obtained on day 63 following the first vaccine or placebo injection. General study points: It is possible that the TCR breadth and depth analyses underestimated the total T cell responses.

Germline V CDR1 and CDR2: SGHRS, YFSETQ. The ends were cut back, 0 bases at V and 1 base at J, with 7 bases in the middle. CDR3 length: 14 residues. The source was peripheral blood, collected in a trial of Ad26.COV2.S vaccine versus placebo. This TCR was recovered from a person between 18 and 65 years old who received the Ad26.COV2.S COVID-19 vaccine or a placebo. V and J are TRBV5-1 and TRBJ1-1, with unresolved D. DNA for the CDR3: TGCGCCAGCAGCTTGGATCACGGGAACACTGAAGCTTTCTTT. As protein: CASSLDHGNTEAFF. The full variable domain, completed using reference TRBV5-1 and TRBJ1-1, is KAGVTQTPRYLIKTRGQQVTLSCSPISGHRSVSWYQQTPGQGLQFLFEYFSETQRNKGNFPGRFSGRQFSNSRSEMNVSTLELGDSALYLCASSLDHGNTEAFFGQGTRLTVV.